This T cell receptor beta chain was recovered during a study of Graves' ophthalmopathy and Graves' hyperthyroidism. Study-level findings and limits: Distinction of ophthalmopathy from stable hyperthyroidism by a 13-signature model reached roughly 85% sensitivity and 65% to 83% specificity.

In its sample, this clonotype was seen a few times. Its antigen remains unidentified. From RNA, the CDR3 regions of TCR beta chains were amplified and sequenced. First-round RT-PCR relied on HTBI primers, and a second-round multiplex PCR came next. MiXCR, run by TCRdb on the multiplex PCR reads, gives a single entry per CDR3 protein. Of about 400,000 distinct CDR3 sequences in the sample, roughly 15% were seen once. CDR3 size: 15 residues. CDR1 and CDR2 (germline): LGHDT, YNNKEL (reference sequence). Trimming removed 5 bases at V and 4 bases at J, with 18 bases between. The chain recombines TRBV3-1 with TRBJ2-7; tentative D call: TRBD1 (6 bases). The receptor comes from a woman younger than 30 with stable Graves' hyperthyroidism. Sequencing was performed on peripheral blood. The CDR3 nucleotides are TGTGCCAGCAGCAAGGGACAACTGGACCCTTACGAGCAGTACTTC. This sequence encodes CASSKGQLDPYEQYF.